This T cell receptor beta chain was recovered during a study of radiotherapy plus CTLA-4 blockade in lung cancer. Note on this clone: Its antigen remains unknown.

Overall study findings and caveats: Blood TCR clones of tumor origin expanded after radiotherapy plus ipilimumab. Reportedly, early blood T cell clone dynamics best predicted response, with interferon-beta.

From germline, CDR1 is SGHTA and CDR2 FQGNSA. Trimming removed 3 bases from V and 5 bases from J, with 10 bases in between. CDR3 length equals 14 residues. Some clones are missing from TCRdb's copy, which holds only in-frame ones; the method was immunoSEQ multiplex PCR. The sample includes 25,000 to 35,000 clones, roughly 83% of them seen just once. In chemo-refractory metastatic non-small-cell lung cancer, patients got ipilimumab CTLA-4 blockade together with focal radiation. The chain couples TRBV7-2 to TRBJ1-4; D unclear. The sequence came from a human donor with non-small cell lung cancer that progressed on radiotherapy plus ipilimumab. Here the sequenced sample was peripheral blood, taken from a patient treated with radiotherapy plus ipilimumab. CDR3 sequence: CASSFQVLNEKLFF. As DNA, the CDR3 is TGTGCCAGCAGCTTCCAAGTACTAAATGAAAAACTGTTTTTT.